This T cell receptor (beta chain) is drawn from a study of shared clonotypes between healthy human individuals. The overall study: The plates for each donor numbered three CD4 naive, three CD4 memory, two CD8 naive and one CD8 memory. Study conclusions and caveats: Rarefaction gave evidence that sorted-subset sequencing remained incomplete despite large depth.

The CDR3 loop spans 12 amino acids. Germline assignment: CDR1 SGHVS and CDR2 FQNEAQ. V lost 5 bases to trimming and J lost 6 bases, with 8 bases between them. Details on this clone: Its antigen is currently unknown.

TCRdb's table, derived via immunoSEQ multiplex PCR, lists solely in-frame clones and lacks some. The data contain 170,000 or so clones, roughly 70% of them singletons. This receptor was identified in a man aged 25-40 years in good health. The material sequenced was memory CD4+ T cells sorted from blood. Specified subset: CD45RA-negative fraction. The chain employs TRBV7-8 and TRBJ2-1; the D is unclear. The CDR3: CASSRLGNEQFF. The CDR3 DNA reads TGTGCCAGCAGCCGGCTTGGCAATGAGCAGTTCTTC.